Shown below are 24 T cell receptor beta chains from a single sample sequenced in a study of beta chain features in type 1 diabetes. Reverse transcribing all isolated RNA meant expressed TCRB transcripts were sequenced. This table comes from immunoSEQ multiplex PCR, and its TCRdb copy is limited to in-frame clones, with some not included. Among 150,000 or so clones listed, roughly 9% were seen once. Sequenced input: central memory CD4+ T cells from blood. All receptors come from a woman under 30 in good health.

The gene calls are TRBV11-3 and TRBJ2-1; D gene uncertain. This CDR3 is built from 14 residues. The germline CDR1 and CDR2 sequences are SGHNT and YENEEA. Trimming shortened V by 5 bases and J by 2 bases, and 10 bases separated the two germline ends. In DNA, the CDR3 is TGTGCCAGCAGCGGGCAGGCTCCCTACAATGAGCAGTTCTTC. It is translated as CASSGQAPYNEQFF.

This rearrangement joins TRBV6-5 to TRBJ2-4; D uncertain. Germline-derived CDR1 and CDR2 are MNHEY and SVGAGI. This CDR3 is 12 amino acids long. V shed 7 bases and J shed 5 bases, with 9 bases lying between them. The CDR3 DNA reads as TGTGCCAGCACCACTCATGAAAACATTCAGTACTTC. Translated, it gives CASTTHENIQYF.

The CDR3 DNA sequence: TGTGCCTGGAGTGTACGGCAGGCCACTAGCACAGATACGCAGTATTTT. Amino acid sequence: CAWSVRQATSTDTQYF. The chain employs TRBV30 and TRBJ2-3; no clear D. This CDR3 comprises 16 residues. The germline V gene has CDR1 GTSNPN and CDR2 SVGIG (reference sequence). Trimming removed 0 bases at V and 0 bases at J, with 13 bases between.

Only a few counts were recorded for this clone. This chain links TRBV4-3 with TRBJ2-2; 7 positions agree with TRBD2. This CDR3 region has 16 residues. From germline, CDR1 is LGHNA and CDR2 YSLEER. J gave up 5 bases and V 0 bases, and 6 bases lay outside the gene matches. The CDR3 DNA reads TGCGCCAGCAGCCAAGATACAGCGGGGAGTACCGGGGAGCTGTTTTTT. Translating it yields CASSQDTAGSTGELFF.

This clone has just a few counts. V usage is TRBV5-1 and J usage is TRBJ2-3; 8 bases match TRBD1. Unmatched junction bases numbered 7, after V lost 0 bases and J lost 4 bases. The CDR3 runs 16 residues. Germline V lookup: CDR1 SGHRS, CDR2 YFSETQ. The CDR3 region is CASSLVGQGAPDTQYF. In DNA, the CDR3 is TGCGCCAGCAGCTTGGTGGGGCAGGGGGCACCAGATACGCAGTATTTT. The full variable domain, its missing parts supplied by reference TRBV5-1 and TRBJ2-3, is KAGVTQTPRYLIKTRGQQVTLSCSPISGHRSVSWYQQTPGQGLQFLFEYFSETQRNKGNFPGRFSGRQFSNSRSEMNVSTLELGDSALYLCASSLVGQGAPDTQYFGPGTRLTVL.

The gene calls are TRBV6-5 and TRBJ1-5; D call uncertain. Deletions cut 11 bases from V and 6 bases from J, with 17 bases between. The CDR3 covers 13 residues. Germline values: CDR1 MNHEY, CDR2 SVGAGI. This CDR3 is CAHSVPDGQPQHF. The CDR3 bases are TGTGCCCACTCGGTCCCCGATGGTCAGCCCCAGCATTTT.

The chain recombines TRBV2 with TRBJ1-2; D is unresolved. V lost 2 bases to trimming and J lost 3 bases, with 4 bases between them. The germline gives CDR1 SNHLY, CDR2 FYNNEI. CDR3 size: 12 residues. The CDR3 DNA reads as TGTGCCAGCAGTGAACAGGACTATGGCTACACCTTC. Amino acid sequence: CASSEQDYGYTF.

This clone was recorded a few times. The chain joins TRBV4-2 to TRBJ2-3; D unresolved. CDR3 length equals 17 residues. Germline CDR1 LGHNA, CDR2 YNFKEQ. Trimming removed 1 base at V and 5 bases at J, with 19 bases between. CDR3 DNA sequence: TGTGCCAGCAGCCAAGCCTTGACACCAACAACCCAAGATACGCAGTATTTT. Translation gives CASSQALTPTTQDTQYF.

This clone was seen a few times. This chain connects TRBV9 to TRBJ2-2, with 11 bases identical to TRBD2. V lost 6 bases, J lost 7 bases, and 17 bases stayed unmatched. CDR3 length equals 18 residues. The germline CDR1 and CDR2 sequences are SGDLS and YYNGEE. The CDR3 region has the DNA TGTGCCAGCACGGGGGTAGCGGGGGGGCCGTCTATCGGCGGGGAGCTGTTTTTT. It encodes CASTGVAGGPSIGGELFF.

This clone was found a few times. The DNA for the CDR3 is TGTGCCACCAGCAGCTCCGACTATTTAGATACGCAGTATTTT. Its protein product is CATSSSDYLDTQYF. The genes are TRBV15 and TRBJ2-3; weak D call: TRBD2 (5 bases). Per germline, CDR1 LNHNV and CDR2 YYDKDF (reference sequence). Deletions cut 3 bases from V and 5 bases from J, with 12 bases between. The CDR3 is 14 residues long. Complete variable domain (other parts from reference TRBV15 and TRBJ2-3): DAMVIQNPRYQVTQFGKPVTLSCSQTLNHNVMYWYQQKSSQAPKLLFHYYDKDFNNEADTPDNFQSRRPNTSFCFLDIRSPGLGDTAMYLCATSSSDYLDTQYFGPGTRLTVL.

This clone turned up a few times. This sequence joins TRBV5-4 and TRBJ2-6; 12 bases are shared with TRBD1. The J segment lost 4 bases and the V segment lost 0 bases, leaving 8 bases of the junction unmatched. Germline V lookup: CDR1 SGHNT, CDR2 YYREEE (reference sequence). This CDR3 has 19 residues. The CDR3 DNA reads TGTGCCAGCAGCTTGGGGGGGACAGGGGGCGTGGGAGGGGCCAACGTCCTGACTTTC. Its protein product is CASSLGGTGGVGGANVLTF.

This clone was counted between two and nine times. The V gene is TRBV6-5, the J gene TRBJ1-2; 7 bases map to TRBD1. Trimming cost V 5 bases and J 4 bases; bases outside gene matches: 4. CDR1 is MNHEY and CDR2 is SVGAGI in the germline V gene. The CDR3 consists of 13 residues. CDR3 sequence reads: CASSLGQTYGYTF. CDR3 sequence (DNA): TGTGCCAGCAGTCTGGGACAGACCTATGGCTACACCTTC.

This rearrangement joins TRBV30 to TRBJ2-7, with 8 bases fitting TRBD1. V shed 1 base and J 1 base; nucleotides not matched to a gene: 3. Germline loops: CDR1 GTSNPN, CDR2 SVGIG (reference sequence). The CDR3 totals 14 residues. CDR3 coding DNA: TGTGCCTGGAGTGGACAGGGGTTTTCCTACGAGCAGTACTTC. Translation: CAWSGQGFSYEQYF.

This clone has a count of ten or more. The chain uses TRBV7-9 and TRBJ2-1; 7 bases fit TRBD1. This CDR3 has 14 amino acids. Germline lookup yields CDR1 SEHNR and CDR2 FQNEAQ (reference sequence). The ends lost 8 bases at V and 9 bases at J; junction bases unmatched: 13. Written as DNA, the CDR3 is TGTGCCAGCGATGAGACAGGGCGGTTGGGTGAGCAGTTCTTC. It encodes CASDETGRLGEQFF. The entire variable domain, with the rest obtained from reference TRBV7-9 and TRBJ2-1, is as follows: DTGVSQNPRHKITKRGQNVTFRCDPISEHNRLYWYRQTLGQGPEFLTYFQNEAQLEKSRLLSDRFSAERPKGSFSTLEIQRTEQGDSAMYLCASDETGRLGEQFFGPGTRLTVL.

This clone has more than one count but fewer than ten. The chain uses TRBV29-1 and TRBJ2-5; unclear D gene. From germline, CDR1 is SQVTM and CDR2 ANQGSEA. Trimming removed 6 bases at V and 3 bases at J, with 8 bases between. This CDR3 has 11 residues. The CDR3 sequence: CSVSGEETQYF. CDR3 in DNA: TGCAGCGTCTCCGGAGAAGAGACCCAGTACTTC.

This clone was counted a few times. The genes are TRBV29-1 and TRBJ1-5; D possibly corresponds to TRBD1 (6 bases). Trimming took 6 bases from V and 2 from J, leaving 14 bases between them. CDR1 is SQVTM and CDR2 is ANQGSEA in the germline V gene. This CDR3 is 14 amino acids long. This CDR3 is CSVRGSDGNQPQHF. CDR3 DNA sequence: TGCAGCGTCAGGGGCTCTGACGGCAATCAGCCCCAGCATTTT.

In nucleotides, the CDR3 is TGTGCCAGCAGCCCTATCGGGGGGAGTGACGAGCAGTACTTC. Its protein product is CASSPIGGSDEQYF. V usage is TRBV5-5 and J usage is TRBJ2-7; TRBD2 matches 7 bases. Germline V gene data show CDR1 as SGHKS and CDR2 as YYEKEE (reference sequence). The V gene end was trimmed by 4 bases and the J gene end by 5 bases; junction bases not matched to a gene: 9. This CDR3 comprises 14 residues.

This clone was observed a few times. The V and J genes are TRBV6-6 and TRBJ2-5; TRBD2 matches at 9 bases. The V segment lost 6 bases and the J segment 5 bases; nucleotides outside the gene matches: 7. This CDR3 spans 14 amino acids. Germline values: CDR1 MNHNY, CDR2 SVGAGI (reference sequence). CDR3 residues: CASRRGLAGETQYF. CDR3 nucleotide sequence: TGTGCCAGCAGAAGGGGACTAGCTGGGGAGACCCAGTACTTC.

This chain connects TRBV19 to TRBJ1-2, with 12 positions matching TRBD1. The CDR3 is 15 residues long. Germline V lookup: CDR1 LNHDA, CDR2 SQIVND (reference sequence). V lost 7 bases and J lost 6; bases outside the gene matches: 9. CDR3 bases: TGTGCCAGTACCCCCCTGGGACAGGGGGCTCATGGCTACACCTTC. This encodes CASTPLGQGAHGYTF.

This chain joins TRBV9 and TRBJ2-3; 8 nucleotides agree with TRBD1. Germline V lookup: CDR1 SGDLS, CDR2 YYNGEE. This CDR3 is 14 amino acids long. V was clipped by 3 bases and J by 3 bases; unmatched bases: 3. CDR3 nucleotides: TGTGCCAGCAGCGCGGACAGGGCGACAGATACGCAGTATTTT. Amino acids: CASSADRATDTQYF. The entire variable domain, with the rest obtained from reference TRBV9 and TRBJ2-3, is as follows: DSGVTQTPKHLITATGQRVTLRCSPRSGDLSVYWYQQSLDQGLQFLIQYYNGEERAKGNILERFSAQQFPDLHSELNLSSLELGDSALYFCASSADRATDTQYFGPGTRLTVL.

The CDR3 region is CAGANQETQYF. The CDR3 coding sequence is TGTGCCGGGGCCAACCAAGAGACCCAGTACTTC. The gene calls are TRBV30 and TRBJ2-5; possibly TRBD1 for D (5 bases). The V end was cut by 8 bases, the J end by 0 bases, with 7 bases between. CDR1 GTSNPN and CDR2 SVGIG come from the germline V gene (reference sequence). The length of the CDR3 is 11 residues.

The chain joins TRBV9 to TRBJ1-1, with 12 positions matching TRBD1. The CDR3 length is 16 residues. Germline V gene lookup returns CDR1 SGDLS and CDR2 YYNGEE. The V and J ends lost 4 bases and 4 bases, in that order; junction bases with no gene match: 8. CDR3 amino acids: CASSITGTGGFTEAFF. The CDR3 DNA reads TGTGCCAGCAGCATCACCGGGACAGGGGGCTTCACTGAAGCTTTCTTT.

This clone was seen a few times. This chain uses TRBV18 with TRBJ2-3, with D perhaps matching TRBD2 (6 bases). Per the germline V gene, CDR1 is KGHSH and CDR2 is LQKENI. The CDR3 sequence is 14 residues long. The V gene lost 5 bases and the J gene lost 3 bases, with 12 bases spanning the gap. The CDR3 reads CASSAGIETDTQYF. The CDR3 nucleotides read TGTGCCAGCTCAGCGGGGATAGAAACAGATACGCAGTATTTT.

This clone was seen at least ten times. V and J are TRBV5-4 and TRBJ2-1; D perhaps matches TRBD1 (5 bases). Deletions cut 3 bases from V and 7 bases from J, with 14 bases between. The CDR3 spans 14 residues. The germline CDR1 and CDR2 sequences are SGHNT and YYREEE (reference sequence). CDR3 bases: TGTGCCAGCAGCTCTGTGACAGCCGGTAATGAGCAGTTCTTC. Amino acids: CASSSVTAGNEQFF.